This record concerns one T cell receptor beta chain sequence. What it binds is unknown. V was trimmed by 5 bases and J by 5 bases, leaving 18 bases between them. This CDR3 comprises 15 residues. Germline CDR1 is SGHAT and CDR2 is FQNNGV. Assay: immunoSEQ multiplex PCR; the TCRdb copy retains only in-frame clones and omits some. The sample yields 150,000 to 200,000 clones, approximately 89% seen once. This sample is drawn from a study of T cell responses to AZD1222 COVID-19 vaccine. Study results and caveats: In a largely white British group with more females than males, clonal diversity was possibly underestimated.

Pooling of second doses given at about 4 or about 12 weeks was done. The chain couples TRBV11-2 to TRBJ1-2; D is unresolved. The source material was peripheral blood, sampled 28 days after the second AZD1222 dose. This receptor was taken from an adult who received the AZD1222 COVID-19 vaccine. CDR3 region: CASSPSLGLRYGYTF. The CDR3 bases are TGTGCCAGCAGCCCTTCCCTTGGGCTGCGGTATGGCTACACCTTC.